Listed below are T cell receptor beta chains from one sample, sequenced in a study of PD-1 blockade in classical Hodgkin lymphoma. Sequencing was performed with immunoSEQ multiplex PCR; in TCRdb, only in-frame clones are kept and a portion is missing. The data show around 16,000 clones, with around 93% seen just once and 0.51% held by the top ten. Sequencing input: CD4+ T cells from blood. The source is a human donor with classical Hodgkin lymphoma. The CDR3 runs from the conserved cysteine through the conserved F or W.

CDR3 protein,J gene,V gene
CATSSPYREQPQHF,TRBJ1-5,TRBV15
CASSLAGGRSYNEQFF,TRBJ2-1,TRBV7-9
CSVAAGGSEQYF,TRBJ2-7,TRBV29-1
CASSSTRHSAYNSPLHF,TRBJ1-6,TRBV7-9
CASRRGGVYEQYF,TRBJ2-7,TRBV10-2
CASSIGGYNEQFF,TRBJ2-1,TRBV19
CAWSGGRVNTGELFF,TRBJ2-2,TRBV30
CASSPLGTGNEQYF,TRBJ2-7,TRBV14
CASTDLLGGSYNEQFF,TRBJ2-1,TRBV7-6
CASSPRTERGSPLHF,TRBJ1-6,TRBV19
CASGLAAYEQYF,TRBJ2-7,TRBV28
CASSFATSFTGFSGNTIYF,TRBJ1-3,TRBV7-9
CASSVVDTEAFF,TRBJ1-1,TRBV9
CASRYLQGEAFF,TRBJ1-1,TRBV2
CASSPWDRGRQLNEKLFF,TRBJ1-4,TRBV18
CASRKQGARNEKLFF,TRBJ1-4,TRBV6-1
CASSDQETQYF,TRBJ2-5,TRBV5-5
CASSLGADPRQETQYF,TRBJ2-5,TRBV5-1
CASSLTASTDTQYF,TRBJ2-3,TRBV11-3
CASSSTTKGYEQYF,TRBJ2-7,TRBV7-9